This T cell receptor (beta chain) was sequenced in a study of CD8+ T cells in alopecia areata. Findings and caveats of the study: Mouse data revealed clearer TCR sharing than patient data did, a gap possibly tied to HLA. Scalp lesions, especially in alopecia totalis/universalis, had higher clonality than normal scalp. Scalp specimens additionally yield sequences from normal skin's resident alphabeta T cells.

Reverse transcribed after extraction, RNA yielded cDNA as the sequencing template. The table came from immunoSEQ multiplex PCR; TCRdb's copy has only in-frame clones and leaves some out. The sample has 95,000 to 120,000 clones, approximately 60% seen once. PBMCs served as the source from which CD4+ and CD8+ T cells were sorted. This clone was counted between two and nine times. Antigen unknown. V trimming: 10 bases; J trimming: 2 bases; junction bases outside the gene matches: 6. CDR3 length: 13 residues. Germline CDR1 reads MDHEN; CDR2 reads SYDVKM. Material for sequencing was CD8+ T cells sorted from blood. The clonotype originates from a human donor in good health. This sequence joins TRBV28 and TRBJ2-7; 9 nucleotides align to TRBD2. The CDR3 is CATTAGGAYEQYF. As DNA, the CDR3 is TGTGCCACCACAGCGGGGGGAGCCTACGAGCAGTACTTC.